The clone carrying this TCR beta chain was picked up a small number of times. This sample is part of a study of OX40 agonist ivuxolimab in advanced cancers. Overall study context: Every 2 weeks, patients got intravenous ivuxolimab at one of six dose levels (0.01-10 mg/kg).

This CDR3 is built from 13 residues. The V end was cut by 0 bases, the J end by 8 bases, with 9 bases between. CDR1 is SGDLS, CDR2 YYNGEE, per germline. Profiled with immunoSEQ multiplex PCR; TCRdb holds only in-frame clones, not every one. In the table there are tens of thousands of clones, 90% to 95% of which are singletons. The origin of this receptor is an adult with an advanced solid tumor such as melanoma, head and neck, liver or kidney cancer. The input for sequencing was CD4+ or CD8+ T cells sorted from blood, taken in a trial of the OX40 agonist ivuxolimab. V usage is TRBV9 and J usage is TRBJ1-5; tentative D call: TRBD1 (6 bases). The CDR3 loop reads CASSVVEGEPQHF. Written as DNA, the CDR3 is TGTGCCAGCAGCGTAGTAGAGGGGGAGCCCCAGCATTTT.